This TCR beta chain was observed in a study of shared clonotypes between healthy human individuals. Whole-study context: Donors had three CD4 naive, three CD4 memory, two CD8 naive and one CD8 memory plate apiece.

Trimming removed 9 bases from V and 6 bases from J, with 12 bases in between. Germline V gives CDR1 LNHDA, CDR2 SQIVND (reference sequence). The CDR3 spans 12 residues. Study-wide points: Large depth notwithstanding, sorted-subset sequencing proved incomplete by rarefaction.

CD45RO-negative, CCR7-selected cells formed the naive CD8 fraction, which excluded terminally differentiated effector memory CD45RA+ cells. For every subset, genomic DNA was evenly distributed across several immunoSEQ plates. Sequenced by immunoSEQ multiplex PCR; TCRdb stores in-frame clones only, minus some. Of around 2.1 million clones listed, about 92% are singletons. About this clone itself: The target antigen is unknown.

The source material was naive CD8+ T cells from PBMCs. The chain employs TRBV19 and TRBJ1-5; D unresolved. The origin of this receptor is a man between 18 and 29 years old in good health. Some clones in this sample may be carry-over from other donors' samples. The CDR3 here is CASEGGSQPQHF. The CDR3 nucleotides are TGTGCCAGCGAGGGAGGGAGTCAGCCCCAGCATTTT. Full variable domain (remainder filled in from reference TRBV19 and TRBJ1-5): DGGITQSPKYLFRKEGQNVTLSCEQNLNHDAMYWYRQDPGQGLRLIYYSQIVNDFQKGDIAEGYSVSREKKESFPLTVTSAQKNPTAFYLCASEGGSQPQHFGDGTRLSIL.